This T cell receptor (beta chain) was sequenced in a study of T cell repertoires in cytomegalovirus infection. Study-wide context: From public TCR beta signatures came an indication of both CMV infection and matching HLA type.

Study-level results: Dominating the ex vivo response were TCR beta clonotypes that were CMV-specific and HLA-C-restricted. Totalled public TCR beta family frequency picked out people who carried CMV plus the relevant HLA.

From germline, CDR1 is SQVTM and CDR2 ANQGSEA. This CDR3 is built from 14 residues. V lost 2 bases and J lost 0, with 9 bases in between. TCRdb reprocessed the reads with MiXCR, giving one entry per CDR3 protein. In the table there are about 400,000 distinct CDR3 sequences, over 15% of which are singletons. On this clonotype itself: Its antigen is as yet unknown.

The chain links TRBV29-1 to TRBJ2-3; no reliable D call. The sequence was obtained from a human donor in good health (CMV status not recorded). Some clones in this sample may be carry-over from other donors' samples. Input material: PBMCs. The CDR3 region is CSVESLQSTDTQYF. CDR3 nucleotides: TGCAGCGTTGAATCCCTACAGAGCACAGATACGCAGTATTTT.